This record covers a single T cell receptor (beta chain). This sample is part of a study of molecular identifiers for immune sequencing clone quantification. From the PCR reads, TCRdb called clonotypes with MiXCR, one entry per CDR3 protein. The repertoire holds about 36,000 distinct CDR3 sequences, with roughly 18% as singletons. Germline lookup yields CDR1 LGHNA and CDR2 YSLEER. V shed 2 bases and J shed 5 bases, with 7 bases lying between them. The CDR3 is 13 residues long. The sample comprised naive CD8+ T cells from blood, with Jurkat cell RNA spiked in. Specified subset: FACS-sorted CD8+CD4-CCR7+CD45RA+ naive T cells. The receptor was isolated from a human donor in good health. Some libraries in this study had Jurkat cell RNA spiked in. V is TRBV4-3 and J is TRBJ2-1, with a possible D match to TRBD2 (5 bases). The DNA of the CDR3 is TGCGCCAGCAGCCAACGGGGAGACAATGAGCAGTTCTTC. This translates into CASSQRGDNEQFF.